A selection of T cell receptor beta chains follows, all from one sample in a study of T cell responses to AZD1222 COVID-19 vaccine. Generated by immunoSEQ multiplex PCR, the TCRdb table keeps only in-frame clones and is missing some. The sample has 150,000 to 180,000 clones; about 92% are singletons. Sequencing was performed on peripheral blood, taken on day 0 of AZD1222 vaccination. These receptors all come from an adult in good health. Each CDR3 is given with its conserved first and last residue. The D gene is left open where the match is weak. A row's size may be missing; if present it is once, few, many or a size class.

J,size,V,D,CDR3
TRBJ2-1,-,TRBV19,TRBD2,CASRLAGGIYNEQFF
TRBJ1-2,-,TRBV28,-,CASRGTPVRGYTF
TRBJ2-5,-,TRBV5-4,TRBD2,CASSLGVAGGQSSLKTQYF
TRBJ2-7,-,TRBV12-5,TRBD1,CASGLGTGAPYEQYF
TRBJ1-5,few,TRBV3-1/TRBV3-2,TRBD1,CASSPWTGEVGSNQPQHF
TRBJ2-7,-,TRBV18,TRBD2,CASSPTSGRLVEQYF
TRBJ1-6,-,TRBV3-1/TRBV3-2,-,CASSQYAASGSPLHF
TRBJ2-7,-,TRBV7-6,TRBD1,CASSPLTTGGYEQYF
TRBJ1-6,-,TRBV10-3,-,CAISHTDGRSPLHF
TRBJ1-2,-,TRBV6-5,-,CASRRTQGSSGYTF
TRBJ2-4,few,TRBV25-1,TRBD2,CASSAQREPKNIQYF
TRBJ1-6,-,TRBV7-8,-,CASSLVRDTRHNSPLHF
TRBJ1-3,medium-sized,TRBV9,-,CASSHGTSNGNTIYF
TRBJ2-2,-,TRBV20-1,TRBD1,CSANRGGELFF
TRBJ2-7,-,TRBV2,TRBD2,CASSTGLVREQYF
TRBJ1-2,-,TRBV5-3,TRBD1,CARRIRDRSYGYTF
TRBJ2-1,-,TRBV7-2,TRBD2,CASTQTSGIWPYNEQFF
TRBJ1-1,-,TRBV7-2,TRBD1,CASSLERQGEAFF
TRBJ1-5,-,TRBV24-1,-,CATSDRFGQPQHF
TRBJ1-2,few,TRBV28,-,CASHRVGGYTF
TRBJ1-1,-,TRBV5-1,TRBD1,CASKTGMNTEAFF
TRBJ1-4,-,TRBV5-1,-,CASSSPRDGNEKLFF
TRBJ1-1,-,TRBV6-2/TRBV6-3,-,CASSYSTREANTEAFF
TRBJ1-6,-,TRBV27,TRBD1,CASSFGQGNSPLHF
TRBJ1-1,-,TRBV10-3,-,CAITSGVTNTEAFF
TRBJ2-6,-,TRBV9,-,CASSPGSLGANVLTF
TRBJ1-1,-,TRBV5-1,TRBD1,CASSQTGGPNTEAFF
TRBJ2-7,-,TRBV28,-,CASRGTETRYF
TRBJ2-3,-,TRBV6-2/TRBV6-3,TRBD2,CASSYSGGGTDTQYF
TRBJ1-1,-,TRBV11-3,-,CASSLSTWLGKAFF
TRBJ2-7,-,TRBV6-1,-,CASSEGAIDYEQYF
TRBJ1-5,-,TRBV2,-,CASRPSLGMGNQPQHF
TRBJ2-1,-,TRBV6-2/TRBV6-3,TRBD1,CASSSRPGQAPPEQFF
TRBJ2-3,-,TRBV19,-,CASSPLARPSTDTQYF
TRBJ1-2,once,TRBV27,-,CASSDDWEYGYTF
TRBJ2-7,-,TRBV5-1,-,CASSLEASAGEQYF
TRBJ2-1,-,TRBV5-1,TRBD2,CASSLGDRGSGDEQFF
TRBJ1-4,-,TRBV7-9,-,CASSPQLEKLFF
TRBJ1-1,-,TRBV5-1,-,CASSLGPAQVATEAFF
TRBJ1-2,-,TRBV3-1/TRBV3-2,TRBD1,CASSPQTGGIYGYTF
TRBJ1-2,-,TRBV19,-,CASSIGGRGARGYTF
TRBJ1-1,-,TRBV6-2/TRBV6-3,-,CASSYSGRMGTEAFF
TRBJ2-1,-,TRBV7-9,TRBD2,CASSSWTSGGNEQFF
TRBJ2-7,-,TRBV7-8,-,CASSLVPIPYEQYF
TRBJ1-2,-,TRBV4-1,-,CASSQDNTRKGYGYTF
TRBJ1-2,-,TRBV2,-,CASSEQDYGYTF
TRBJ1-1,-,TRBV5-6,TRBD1,CASSFRDRLNTEAFF
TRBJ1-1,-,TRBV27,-,CASSSPSSESTEAFF
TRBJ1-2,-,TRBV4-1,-,CASSQLPGMGGYTF
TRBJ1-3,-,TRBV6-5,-,CATDSGNTIYF
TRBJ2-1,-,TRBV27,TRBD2,CASSPPGLAGVSYNEQFF
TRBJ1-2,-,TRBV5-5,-,CASSLDAGDYGYTF
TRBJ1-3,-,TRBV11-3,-,CASSSTGFYGNTIYF
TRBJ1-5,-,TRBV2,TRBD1,CASSGPGQGANQPQHF
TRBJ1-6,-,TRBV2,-,CASGTGNSPLHF
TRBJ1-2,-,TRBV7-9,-,CASSPSGAYGYTF
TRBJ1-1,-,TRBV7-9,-,CASSSQGGGNTEAFF
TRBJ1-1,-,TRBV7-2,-,CASSLAYMTEAFF
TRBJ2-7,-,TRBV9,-,CASSVGGGSPYEQYF